A single sample gave rise to the 23 T cell receptor beta chains below, sequenced in a study of cytotoxic CD8 clonotypes in ibrutinib-treated CLL. Generated by immunoSEQ multiplex PCR, the TCRdb table keeps only in-frame clones and is missing some. The sample shows just over 200,000 clones, 60% to 80% of them seen only once. Sample: PBMCs, taken after 12 months of ibrutinib treatment. All receptors derive from a human donor with chronic lymphocytic leukemia.

The rearrangement links TRBV25-1 to TRBJ2-1; unclear D gene. Trimming shortened V by 5 bases and J by 4 bases, and 12 bases separated the two germline ends. The CDR3 is 14 residues long. Germline V gene data show CDR1 as MGHDK and CDR2 as SYGVNS. In nucleotides, the CDR3 is TGTGCCAGCAGTCGTGGCACCCCTTACAATGAGCAGTTCTTC. This translates into CASSRGTPYNEQFF.

This chain links TRBV20-1 with TRBJ2-7; tentatively, D is TRBD1 or TRBD2 (5 bases each). The V gene lost 6 bases and the J gene lost 3 bases, with 9 bases spanning the gap. Looked up from germline, CDR1 is DFQATT and CDR2 is SNEGSKA (reference sequence). The CDR3 contains 11 residues. As DNA, the CDR3 is TGCAGTGCAGCAGGGAGCTACGAGCAGTACTTC. Amino acid sequence: CSAAGSYEQYF.

The chain links TRBV25-1 to TRBJ2-7; D tentatively reads TRBD1 or TRBD2 (6 bases each). CDR1 and CDR2 (germline): MGHDK, SYGVNS. This CDR3 is 14 amino acids long. With 5 bases removed from V and 8 bases from J, the gap between germline ends came to 19 bases. CDR3 DNA: TGTGCCAGCAGTCACCCGGGGGCAGGCCGTCAGCAGTACTTC. This codes for CASSHPGAGRQQYF.

The J gene is TRBJ2-2, the V gene TRBV4-1; possibly TRBD1 for D (6 bases). Germline assignment: CDR1 MGHRA and CDR2 YSYEKL. V dropped 4 bases and J dropped 1 base, with 13 bases sitting between them. The CDR3 is made up of 16 amino acids. In DNA, the CDR3 is TGCGCCAGCAGCCCCTTGACAGGCTTGAACACCGGGGAGCTGTTTTTT. Its protein product is CASSPLTGLNTGELFF.

In nucleotides, the CDR3 is TGTGCCAGCAGTTACTCTAGCGGGGGAGCCTACGAGCAGTACTTC. This codes for CASSYSSGGAYEQYF. The V gene is TRBV6-5, the J gene TRBJ2-7; 9 bases fit TRBD2. Germline V gene sequence: CDR1 MNHEY, CDR2 SVGAGI. The CDR3 is 15 amino acids. J was trimmed by 2 bases and V by 0 bases; bases with no gene match: 2.

This clone was recorded once. A read error may account for a junction end that differs from germline. The CDR3 protein is CASSLAGTSGVVTGELFF. The CDR3 bases are TGTGCTAGCAGCTTAGCGGGGACTAGCGGGGTCGTAACCGGGGAGCTGTTTTTT. The rearrangement joins TRBV7-7 to TRBJ2-2; 13 positions agree with TRBD2. The CDR3 runs 18 residues. Germline V gene sequence: CDR1 SSHAT, CDR2 FNYEAQ (reference sequence).

The V gene is TRBV5-1, the J gene TRBJ2-1; 10 bases line up with TRBD2. The CDR3 extends over 14 amino acids. The V and J ends lost 0 bases and 8 bases, in that order; junction bases with no gene match: 2. Germline-derived CDR1 and CDR2 are SGHRS and YFSETQ. This chain's CDR3 is CASSLGLAGDEQFF. The CDR3 DNA reads TGCGCCAGCAGCTTGGGCCTAGCGGGAGATGAGCAGTTCTTC.

The V gene is TRBV5-1, the J gene TRBJ1-1; D is undetermined. Trimming stripped 3 bases from V and 6 bases from J, with 12 bases between. The CDR3 spans 13 residues. The germline V gene has CDR1 SGHRS and CDR2 YFSETQ. The CDR3 reads CASSSDLGAEAFF. CDR3 DNA sequence: TGCGCCAGCAGCTCGGACCTTGGGGCTGAAGCTTTCTTT.

This clone turned up a few times. The CDR3 is CASSIWNEQFF. The CDR3 DNA reads TGTGCCAGTAGTATCTGGAATGAGCAGTTCTTC. V usage is TRBV19 and J usage is TRBJ2-1; D gene ambiguous. Trimming took off 3 bases at V and 7 bases at J, with 4 bases between the two ends. Per germline, CDR1 LNHDA and CDR2 SQIVND (reference sequence). The CDR3 runs 11 residues.

This chain connects TRBV4-1 to TRBJ2-7, with TRBD2 matching 8 bases. The CDR3 runs 16 residues. After removal of 1 base from V and 3 bases from J, the junction contained 8 bases not matched to a gene. Per germline, CDR1 MGHRA and CDR2 YSYEKL. CDR3 region: CASSQVGSGAYYEQYF. The CDR3 nucleotides are TGCGCCAGCAGCCAAGTTGGTAGCGGGGCCTACTACGAGCAGTACTTC.

The rearrangement uses TRBV14 and TRBJ1-1; D is unclear. In germline, CDR1 is SGHDN, CDR2 FVKESK. V was shortened by 2 bases and J by 0 bases, with 16 bases between the two germline ends. This CDR3 is built from 17 residues. The CDR3 is CASSQRTVWHMNTEAFF. The CDR3 DNA reads as TGTGCCAGCAGCCAACGAACCGTATGGCATATGAACACTGAAGCTTTCTTT.

This rearrangement joins TRBV6-5 to TRBJ2-7; no clear D gene. The CDR3 sequence is 14 residues long. V lost 4 bases and J lost 0, with 10 bases in between. Germline V CDR1 and CDR2: MNHEY, SVGAGI. The CDR3 loop is CASSFGWGSYEQYF. DNA for the CDR3: TGTGCCAGCAGTTTTGGATGGGGCTCCTACGAGCAGTACTTC.

J is TRBJ2-1 and V is TRBV27, with TRBD2 matching 14 bases. The CDR3 runs to 14 residues. The junction had 2 bases not matched to a gene; V was cut back by 7 bases and J by 6 bases. CDR1 is MNHEY and CDR2 is SMNVEV in the germline V gene (reference sequence). DNA of the CDR3: TGTGCCAGCACGGGACTAGCGGGAGTCAATGAGCAGTTCTTC. Its translation is CASTGLAGVNEQFF.

The chain links TRBV2 to TRBJ1-5; D is uncertain. Trimming cost V 8 bases and J 4 bases, with 12 bases left between them. There are 13 residues in the CDR3. Germline CDR1 SNHLY, CDR2 FYNNEI. CDR3 in amino acids: CASGTEGNQPQHF. In DNA form, the CDR3 reads TGTGCCAGCGGAACGGAGGGTAATCAGCCCCAGCATTTT.

The rearrangement joins TRBV5-1 to TRBJ2-3; 12 bases are a match to TRBD2. The ends lost 4 bases at V and 5 bases at J; junction bases unmatched: 8. Germline loops: CDR1 SGHRS, CDR2 YFSETQ. This CDR3 is built from 16 residues. CDR3 coding DNA: TGCGCCAGCAGCGAACCTAGCGGGGGGGTCAAAGATACGCAGTATTTT. Translated: CASSEPSGGVKDTQYF.

CDR3 in amino acids: CARNEVLYGYTF. In DNA form, the CDR3 reads TGTGCCAGGAACGAGGTTTTATATGGCTACACCTTC. The chain has TRBV2 and TRBJ1-2; D not certain. This CDR3 region has 12 residues. Germline V gene data show CDR1 as SNHLY and CDR2 as FYNNEI. V gave up 9 bases and J gave up 5 bases, with 13 bases separating them.

The gene calls are TRBV20-1 and TRBJ2-7; D is uncertain. CDR3 size: 11 residues. Trimming pared 2 bases from V and 6 bases from J, leaving 8 bases between. Germline values: CDR1 DFQATT, CDR2 SNEGSKA (reference sequence). The CDR3 is CSARLDGEQYF. CDR3 DNA sequence: TGCAGTGCTAGATTGGATGGCGAGCAGTACTTC.

The chain recombines TRBV18 with TRBJ2-6, with unresolved D. The germline V and J ends were trimmed by 5 bases and 1 base, with 9 bases remaining between them. This CDR3 has 15 residues. CDR1 is KGHSH, CDR2 LQKENI, per germline. Here the CDR3 reads CASSAWASGANVLTF. The CDR3, as DNA: TGTGCCAGCTCAGCATGGGCTTCTGGGGCCAACGTCCTGACTTTC.

This sequence joins TRBV5-6 and TRBJ2-2, with 8 bases matching TRBD2. CDR1 is SGHDT, CDR2 YYEEEE, per germline. The V segment lost 7 bases and the J segment 7 bases; nucleotides outside the gene matches: 6. CDR3 length: 13 amino acids. The CDR3 DNA reads TGTGCCAGCCGGGAGGGGGAGCACGGGGAGCTGTTTTTT. Translating gives CASREGEHGELFF. Filled out from reference TRBV5-6 and TRBJ2-2, the complete variable domain reads DAGVTQSPTHLIKTRGQQVTLRCSPKSGHDTVSWYQQALGQGPQFIFQYYEEEERQRGNFPDRFSGHQFPNYSSELNVNALLLGDSALYLCASREGEHGELFFGEGSRLTVL.

The V and J genes are TRBV5-1 and TRBJ2-3, with TRBD2 identical over 12 bases. The CDR3 spans 16 residues. With 7 bases clipped from V and 4 bases from J, the junction kept 10 bases outside the gene matches. CDR1 SGHRS and CDR2 YFSETQ come from the germline V gene. In DNA form, the CDR3 reads TGCGCCAGCGCCGCGGCTAGCGGGAGGGTGGCAGATACGCAGTATTTT. It yields the protein CASAAASGRVADTQYF.

The count of this clone is one. The rearrangement uses TRBV6-1 and TRBJ2-3, with 10 bases identical to TRBD2. Germline V gene lookup returns CDR1 MNHNS and CDR2 SASEGT. Trimming at V came to 6 bases and at J to 4 bases, leaving 7 bases not matched to a gene. The CDR3 extends over 15 amino acids. CDR3 sequence reads: CASRALAGVSDTQYF. CDR3 sequence (DNA): TGTGCCAGCAGGGCTCTAGCGGGAGTTTCAGATACGCAGTATTTT.

This rearrangement joins TRBV4-2 to TRBJ1-2, with a possible D match to TRBD1 (6 bases). This CDR3 is 15 amino acids long. Trimming left V 0 bases short and J 2 bases short, with 10 bases between. Per the germline V gene, CDR1 is LGHNA and CDR2 is YNFKEQ. The CDR3 nucleotides read TGTGCCAGCAGCCAAGAAGGTCAGGGGAACTATGGCTACACCTTC. Its protein is CASSQEGQGNYGYTF.

The genes are TRBV7-9 and TRBJ2-1; D is uncertain. The CDR3 totals 14 residues. V gave up 3 bases and J gave up 8 bases, with 14 bases separating them. CDR1 is SEHNR, CDR2 FQNEAQ, per germline (reference sequence). The CDR3 loop is CASSFHHLPHEQFF. The CDR3, as DNA: TGTGCCAGCAGCTTTCATCACCTCCCTCATGAGCAGTTCTTC.